In its sample, the clone carrying this T cell receptor beta chain was seen many times. The antigen remains unidentified. These data come from a study of T cells after yellow fever vaccination. Broader study findings: Weaker overall was a secondary response that nonetheless peaked faster, on day 5 versus 15.

Trimming stripped 2 bases from V and 2 bases from J, with 11 bases between. The V gene's germline CDR1 is SGHKS and CDR2 YYEKEE (reference sequence). There are 15 residues in the CDR3. TCRdb re-derived calls from the 5' RACE reads in MiXCR, one entry per CDR3 protein. This repertoire shows some 250,000 distinct CDR3 sequences, more than 3.5% found once; its top ten account for under 20%. Sample: PBMCs, taken 15 days after the yellow fever booster vaccination. The sequence derives from a man aged 18 to 30 who received the YFV17D yellow fever vaccine. This chain connects TRBV5-5 to TRBJ2-1, with D maybe TRBD2 (6 bases). This CDR3 reads CASSFWEATYNEQFF. CDR3 DNA: TGTGCCAGCAGCTTTTGGGAGGCTACCTACAATGAGCAGTTCTTC.